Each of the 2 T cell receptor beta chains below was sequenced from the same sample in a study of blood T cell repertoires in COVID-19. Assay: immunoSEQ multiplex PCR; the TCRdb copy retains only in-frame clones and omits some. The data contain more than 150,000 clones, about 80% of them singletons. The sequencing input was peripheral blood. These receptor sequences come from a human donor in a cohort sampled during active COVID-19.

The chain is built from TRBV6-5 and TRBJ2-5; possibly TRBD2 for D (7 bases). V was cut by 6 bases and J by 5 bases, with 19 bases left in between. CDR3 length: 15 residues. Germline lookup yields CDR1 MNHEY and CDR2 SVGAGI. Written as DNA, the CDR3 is TGTGCCAGCAGGGATCCCCGCGGGGGCTGGGAGACCCAGTACTTC. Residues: CASRDPRGGWETQYF.

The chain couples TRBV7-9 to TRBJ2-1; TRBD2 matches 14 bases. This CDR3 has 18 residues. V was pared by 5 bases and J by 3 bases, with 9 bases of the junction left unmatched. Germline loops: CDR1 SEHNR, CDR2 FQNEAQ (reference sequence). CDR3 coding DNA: TGTGCCAGCAGCCCTCCGGGACTAGCGGGGGCCAACTACAATGAGCAGTTCTTC. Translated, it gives CASSPPGLAGANYNEQFF.